This TCR beta chain was recorded in a study of vaccination and CD4 T cells after COVID-19 (dated by TCRdb to between 2020 and 2023). As for the study more broadly: SARS-CoV-2 positivity had been established in the convalescent patients by nasal swab PCR, and mild disease was recorded in nine of these patients and severe disease in one. Six males and four females were included in the convalescent cohort, with two Hispanic individuals, seven Caucasians, two Asians and one multiracial person represented. Participants got two doses of the Pfizer-BioNTech BNT162b2 vaccine (n=8) or two doses of the Moderna mRNA-1273 vaccine (n=2). Post-COVID blood samples were collected from convalescent patients a median of approximately 93 days after diagnosis, with a range of about 30 to 161 days. The time from the second vaccine dose to post-vaccine blood sampling had a median of approximately 72 days and ranged from about 12 to 250 days. Overlapping spike peptide pools from SARS-CoV-2 and from the common cold coronaviruses HCoV-NL63, HCoV-OC43 and HCoV-229E were used as culture stimuli. Control cultures received a CEFX viral epitope pool as the positive control, an HIV-1 Nef peptide pool as the negative control, or no peptide. The spike-specific CD4+ TCR repertoire was compared before and after mRNA vaccination in under 11 COVID-19 convalescent patients and a handful of infection-naive healthy vaccine recipients.

As for this clonotype: What this receptor recognizes is not known. The record has no base qualities; no much larger clone is one base away.

The paper's findings and limits, for the study overall: Among convalescent patients, a median about 87% of the SARS-CoV-2-reactive clones seen after vaccination appeared only after vaccination, which suggests priming specific to the vaccine. Nearly all vaccine-specific clones in convalescent patients (304 of 307) were mono-reactive for SARS-CoV-2 spike rather than cross-reactive with common cold coronaviruses. An increase in the median number of SARS-CoV-2-reactive clonotypes from 20 to 25 after infection to roughly 38 after vaccination was observed, but the change was not found to be significant. Only a relatively small number of convalescent patients were included in the study, and early timepoints following natural infection were not analyzed.

From the cysteine up to the phenylalanine, the CDR3 has a length of 20 residues. The kept DNA is CDR3 alone, 60 bases in frame from the first base. CDR1 and CDR2, per the germline V gene (reference sequence), are GTSNPN and SVGIG. Trimming costs V 0 bases and J 2 bases, and their ends lie 23 bases apart. The sample's treatment or condition label, in plain terms: approximately 10-day PBMC culture with coronavirus spike peptide pools or control peptides (ViraFEST assay). The ViraFEST assay was used in the study, in which antigen-specific T cells were expanded with peptide pools and expanded clonotypes were subsequently identified by TCR sequencing. The convalescent patients' positive SARS-CoV-2 PCR tests were from March to December 2020, which was before the Alpha, Beta and Delta variants emerged in the United States. Each well held around 1.9 million PBMCs cultured with approximately 9.1 ug/ml peptide pools in IMDM containing roughly 4.7% human AB serum and 9.5 to 10 IU/ml IL-2. On days 3 and 7, half of the culture medium was replaced with fresh IL-2-containing medium. After ten to eleven days of culture, CD4+ T cells were isolated by negative selection using the EasySep CD4+ T cell isolation kit. Ficoll-Paque Plus gradient centrifugation was used to isolate PBMCs from whole blood, and the isolated PBMCs were then either used fresh or cryopreserved at -140C. In general, triplicate wells were set up for every culture condition.

Preparation of the library involved PCR. DNA from cultured CD4+ T cells underwent TCR sequencing with the Oncomine TCR Beta short-read assay at the Johns Hopkins FTIC core. Genomic DNA was extracted from the cultured CD4+ T cells with the QIAamp micro DNA kit. Oncomine TCR Beta libraries from cultured CD4+ T cells were pooled with unique dual indexes and sequenced on an Illumina iSeq 100. The original pipeline was this. Non-productive sequences were removed, and CDR3s not starting with C, not ending with F or W, or shorter than 7 amino acids were discarded. Antigen-specific clonotypes were identified with the MANAFEST web application by comparing peptide-stimulated wells with reference and other culture wells. Positive clones required FDR below 0.05, an odds ratio above 5, and productive frequency above 0.1% in at least two of three replicate wells. A clonotype counted as cross-reactive if it showed significant expansion both in the SARS-CoV-2 spike wells and in at least one common cold coronavirus spike condition. Levenshtein distances (stringdist) and unrooted phylogenetic trees (ape) in R version 3.6.1 were used to assess CDR3 homology. TCRdb reran the public reads through fastp at Q25 and MiXCR, keeping productive beta chains. Each entry is one CDR3 protein sequence, shown with its most common DNA and genes. TCRdb, not the authors, supplied the V and J calls. Recorded for this sample are some 15,000 distinct CDR3 sequences; around 70% of them occurred a single time. Approximately 11% of the sample belongs to the ten largest clones.

Here the chain combines TRBV30 and TRBJ2-6; the D gene is perhaps TRBD1 or TRBD2, as each covers 7 bases. The receptor was isolated from a human donor who had recovered from COVID-19. Sequenced material: CD4+ T cells from blood, cultured in vitro. The CDR3 protein is CAWSVRGQGGGSTGANVLTF. Here is the DNA: TGTGCCTGGAGTGTACGGGGGCAGGGGGGGGGGAGTACTGGGGCCAACGTCCTGACTTTC.